These T cell receptor beta chains were read from a single sample in a study of early stage breast cancer tumors. This table comes from immunoSEQ multiplex PCR, and its TCRdb copy is limited to in-frame clones, with some not included. The sample has roughly 40,000 clones; around 73% are singletons. Material for sequencing was blood. The origin of the receptors is a person aged 45 to 60 with breast cancer. Both conserved end residues are trimmed from each CDR3. A D gene is named only where the DNA matches it firmly. Not every row has a clone size; where given, it reads once, few, many or a size class.

clone_size,d_call,v_call,j_call,cdr3_aa
-,-,TRBV4-2,TRBJ2-5,ASKRGSDWRETQY
-,-,TRBV18,TRBJ2-7,ASSSSGFDNEQY
-,TRBD2,TRBV7-2,TRBJ2-1,ASSIQPGLAYEQF
-,TRBD2,TRBV5-3,TRBJ2-1,ARSSWGGYNEQF
-,-,TRBV6-6,TRBJ1-5,ASRRTWGDRNQPQH
-,-,TRBV11-3,TRBJ2-7,ASSPRDGGGPSYEQY
-,-,TRBV21-1,TRBJ1-5,ASSKIESNQPQH
few,-,TRBV19,TRBJ1-5,ASTSPFGQRNQPQH
-,-,TRBV7-2,TRBJ1-1,ASSFVVANTEAF
-,-,TRBV9,TRBJ1-2,ASSVDGPGANYGYT
-,TRBD1,TRBV29-1,TRBJ2-7,SVGEQGNEQY
-,-,TRBV9,TRBJ1-1,ASSVSPADNTEAF
-,-,TRBV9,TRBJ1-3,ASSVGGGNTIY
once,-,TRBV11-3,TRBJ1-1,ASSLGRQFPNTEAF
-,TRBD2,TRBV5-5,TRBJ2-5,ASSLPPRLAQETQY
-,TRBD1,TRBV5-6,TRBJ1-5,ASSRDSGQPQH
-,-,TRBV7-3,TRBJ2-7,ASSSDRPCYEQY
-,TRBD1,TRBV2,TRBJ2-3,ASNLPGQGTDTQY
-,-,TRBV6-1,TRBJ1-1,ASSETGSGTEAF
-,TRBD2,TRBV5-1,TRBJ2-1,ASSLATGLAYNEQF
-,-,TRBV11-2,TRBJ2-3,ASSLDPGASGQY
-,-,TRBV29-1,TRBJ1-1,SAEAGSGITEAF
few,TRBD1,TRBV10-1,TRBJ1-1,ASSRTGDTEAF
-,TRBD2,TRBV4-1,TRBJ2-7,ASSQVPPGLAGYEQY
once,-,TRBV5-5,TRBJ1-5,ASSFSVSGQPQH
-,-,TRBV10-1,TRBJ2-1,ASSEFSSSSYNEQF
-,-,TRBV14,TRBJ2-3,ASSQSPGGPDTQY
-,-,TRBV2,TRBJ1-2,ASTDSPEGYGYT
few,-,TRBV21-1,TRBJ1-1,ASSKKQGETEAF
-,-,TRBV11-3,TRBJ2-1,ASSLLLSYNEQF
-,TRBD1,TRBV5-1,TRBJ1-2,ASSFGQVANGGYT
-,-,TRBV12-5,TRBJ2-2,ASGLNRPNTGELF
few,-,TRBV7-9,TRBJ2-7,ASSLDLGPEQY
-,TRBD1,TRBV7-2,TRBJ1-1,ASSLGQVNTEAF
once,TRBD2,TRBV6-6,TRBJ2-3,ASSLSGRSTDTQY
-,TRBD1,TRBV5-1,TRBJ1-2,ASRPSSGGRLDGYT
-,TRBD2,TRBV7-2,TRBJ2-1,ASSGVAGGYNEQF
once,-,TRBV5-1,TRBJ2-3,ASSLIDRITDTQY
-,TRBD1,TRBV27,TRBJ2-5,ASKGLRGLGETQY
-,-,TRBV27,TRBJ1-2,ASSSPQAGLYGYT
-,-,TRBV27,TRBJ1-2,ASSFSPNYGYT
-,-,TRBV7-3,TRBJ2-7,ASSLERSGYEQY
-,TRBD2,TRBV7-2,TRBJ2-2,ASSFLAGLTGELF
once,-,TRBV7-2,TRBJ1-1,ASSFNPRGGTEAF
-,TRBD1,TRBV5-6,TRBJ1-2,ASSLLRAGTGALRGYT
-,-,TRBV7-8,TRBJ1-1,ASSLFATGAGEAF
-,-,TRBV12-2,TRBJ1-6,ASRLARGQGFSPLH
once,-,TRBV7-7,TRBJ2-2,ASSLGAGELF